Listed below are T cell receptor beta chains from one sample, sequenced in a study of T cell responses to AZD1222 COVID-19 vaccine. The protocol was immunoSEQ multiplex PCR, while the TCRdb copy is restricted to in-frame clones and leaves out a portion. The sample yields over 150,000 clones, 90% seen once. This specimen consisted of peripheral blood, obtained on day 0 of AZD1222 vaccination. The receptors were sampled from an adult in good health. The CDR3 runs from the conserved cysteine through the conserved F or W. A D gene is named only where the DNA matches it firmly. A row's size may be missing; if present it is once, few, many or a size class.

TRBJ2-3,once,TRBD1,TRBV10-1,CASSESSDRGNTQYF,TGCGCCAGCAGTGAGTCTTCTGACAGGGGCAATACGCAGTATTTT
TRBJ1-6,.,.,TRBV5-1,CASSSQGSGAPLHF,TGCGCCAGCAGCTCTCAGGGCAGTGGGGCACCCCTCCACTTT
TRBJ2-2,.,TRBD2,TRBV7-2,CASSLDSSGEYGELFF,TGTGCCAGCAGCTTAGATAGTAGCGGGGAATACGGGGAGCTGTTTTTT
TRBJ1-1,.,.,TRBV29-1,CSVSGNTEAFF,TGCAGCGTCTCAGGAAACACTGAAGCTTTCTTT
TRBJ1-5,once,.,TRBV5-6,CASSLNQFGGLGNQPQHF,TGTGCCAGCAGCTTGAACCAGTTTGGGGGATTAGGGAATCAGCCCCAGCATTTT
TRBJ2-2,.,TRBD1,TRBV29-1,CSVDLQGAAGELFF,TGCAGCGTTGATTTGCAGGGGGCCGCCGGGGAGCTGTTTTTT
TRBJ2-3,.,.,TRBV9,CASSEGGMGTQYF,TGTGCCAGCAGTGAAGGAGGGATGGGTACGCAGTATTTT
TRBJ1-6,few,.,TRBV18,CASSPPGSSYNSPLHF,TGTGCCAGCTCACCACCGGGGAGCTCCTATAATTCACCCCTCCACTTT
TRBJ1-3,few,.,TRBV28,CASSLRTTGNTIYF,TGTGCCAGCAGCCTGAGGACTACTGGAAACACCATATATTTT
TRBJ2-1,.,.,TRBV30,CAWRSVGAANFF,TGTGCCTGGAGATCTGTGGGGGCCGCGAATTTCTTC
TRBJ1-2,.,.,TRBV2,CASRETGNYGYTF,TGTGCCAGCAGGGAAACTGGCAACTATGGCTACACCTTC
TRBJ2-7,.,.,TRBV5-6,CASSLPGETYEQYF,TGTGCCAGCAGCTTACCGGGCGAGACCTACGAGCAGTACTTC
TRBJ2-3,once,TRBD2,TRBV4-2,CASSRRDYTTDTQYF,TGTGCCAGCAGCCGCCGGGACTATACCACAGATACGCAGTATTTT
TRBJ1-3,.,.,TRBV11-2,CASSLSGLNSGNTIYF,TGTGCCAGCAGCTTATCAGGGCTGAACTCTGGAAACACCATATATTTT
TRBJ1-3,.,.,TRBV7-2,CASSLRGSSGNTIYF,TGTGCCAGCAGCTTAAGAGGAAGCTCTGGAAACACCATATATTTT
TRBJ2-7,.,.,TRBV28,CASSHSGEPYEQYF,TGTGCCAGCAGCCACAGTGGCGAGCCCTACGAGCAGTACTTC
TRBJ1-2,.,.,TRBV29-1,CSVDQGRHTLNGYTF,TGCAGCGTTGACCAGGGACGACATACCCTTAATGGCTACACCTTC
TRBJ2-5,.,TRBD2,TRBV3-1/TRBV3-2,CASSLRTSGVETQYF,TGTGCCAGCAGCTTACGGACTAGCGGGGTAGAGACCCAGTACTTC
TRBJ2-7,.,.,TRBV28,CASRTYPGLGFSYEQYF,TGTGCCAGCAGAACTTACCCCGGGTTGGGGTTTTCCTACGAGCAGTACTTC
TRBJ1-2,.,.,TRBV30,CAWSDSGRRLHGYTF,TGTGCCTGGAGTGATTCGGGTAGGCGGTTACATGGCTACACCTTC
TRBJ1-2,.,TRBD1,TRBV7-8,CASSPGTEYALNYGYTF,TGTGCCAGCAGCCCAGGGACAGAGTATGCTTTAAACTATGGCTACACCTTC
TRBJ1-1,.,.,TRBV29-1,CSVEEGQQQEAFF,TGCAGCGTTGAAGAAGGACAGCAGCAAGAAGCTTTCTTT
TRBJ1-2,few,TRBD1,TRBV7-9,CASSLGVQGASGGYTF,TGTGCCAGCAGCTTAGGTGTACAGGGGGCCAGCGGTGGCTACACCTTC
TRBJ2-7,.,TRBD2,TRBV2,CASRASGVYEQYF,TGTGCCAGCAGGGCTAGCGGGGTCTACGAGCAGTACTTC